The T cell receptor (beta chain) described here comes from a study of OX40 agonist ivuxolimab in advanced cancers. Study details: From about 23 to 85 years was the age range, with a mean of around 60 years, and around 80% were male.

To note about this clone: What it binds is not known.

Study-level results: Some patients who did not respond also had low normalized T-cell clonal expansion. On average, a greater number of expanded clones characterised CD8+ T cells relative to CD4+.

Only in-frame clones appear in the TCRdb table, and some are missing; sequencing was by immunoSEQ multiplex PCR. The sample lists some 150,000 clones, 90% to 95% seen once, with approximately 0.99% in the top ten. Material: CD4+ or CD8+ T cells sorted from blood, obtained in a trial of the OX40 agonist ivuxolimab. The clonotype comes from an adult with an advanced solid tumor such as melanoma, head and neck, liver or kidney cancer.

The CDR3 is CASSLDPAPRVTDTQYF. The CDR3 DNA sequence: TGTGCCAGCAGCTTAGACCCGGCCCCGAGGGTCACAGATACGCAGTATTTT. This chain uses TRBV7-3 with TRBJ2-3, with a tentative D call TRBD2 (5 bases). Trimming pared 2 bases from V and 2 bases from J, leaving 17 bases between. The CDR3 contains 17 residues. Germline CDR1 and CDR2: SGHTA and FQGTGA. The entire variable domain, with the rest obtained from reference TRBV7-3 and TRBJ2-3, is as follows: GAGVSQTPSNKVTEKGKYVELRCDPISGHTALYWYRQSLGQGPEFLIYFQGTGAADDSGLPNDRFFAVRPEGSVSTLKIQRTERGDSAVYLCASSLDPAPRVTDTQYFGPGTRLTVL.